What follows are 23 T cell receptor beta chains derived from one specimen sequenced in a study of cytomegalovirus exposure and HLA in healthy donors. A multiplex PCR was run with 60 Vbeta primers and 13 Jbeta primers. The table came from immunoSEQ multiplex PCR; TCRdb's copy has only in-frame clones and leaves some out. Of some 130,000 clones listed, around 77% are singletons. The specimen sequenced was PBMCs. The origin of the receptors is a man aged 25-45 years in good health and CMV-seronegative.

The chain joins TRBV19 to TRBJ1-5; weak D call: TRBD1 (6 bases). CDR1 is LNHDA, CDR2 SQIVND, per germline (reference sequence). The CDR3 contains 14 residues. V was trimmed by 10 bases and J by 4 bases, leaving 17 bases between them. CDR3 coding DNA: TGTGCCACCACCCATTCCAGGGGAAATCAGCCCCAGCATTTT. It is translated as CATTHSRGNQPQHF.

This clone was observed a few times. This CDR3 is CATSNTGTGVYEQYF. The CDR3 nucleotides are TGTGCCACCTCCAATACCGGGACAGGGGTGTACGAGCAGTACTTC. This chain uses TRBV27 with TRBJ2-7; TRBD1 agrees at 10 bases. V dropped 10 bases and J dropped 4; count of bases not matched to a gene: 13. Per the germline V gene, CDR1 is MNHEY and CDR2 is SMNVEV (reference sequence). This CDR3 has 15 residues.

This chain uses TRBV5-1 with TRBJ2-5; 10 positions agree with TRBD1. This CDR3 contains 14 residues. The ends lost 5 bases at V and 4 bases at J; junction bases unmatched: 5. Germline CDR1 and CDR2: SGHRS and YFSETQ. CDR3 coding DNA: TGCGCCAGCAGAGGGACAGGGGACCCAGAGACCCAGTACTTC. Encoded protein: CASRGTGDPETQYF.

This rearrangement joins TRBV9 to TRBJ2-5; weak D call: TRBD1 (5 bases). CDR3 length: 16 amino acids. Germline loops: CDR1 SGDLS, CDR2 YYNGEE. Trimming took off 0 bases at V and 1 base at J, with 13 bases between the two ends. Here the CDR3 reads CASSVGPTGPQETQYF. CDR3 bases: TGTGCCAGCAGCGTAGGACCAACAGGCCCCCAAGAGACCCAGTACTTC.

J is TRBJ2-1 and V is TRBV11-2, with TRBD2 matching 10 bases. The length of the CDR3 is 14 residues. With V trimmed by 5 bases and J by 7 bases, 5 bases remained unmatched. The germline V gene encodes CDR1 SGHAT and CDR2 FQNNGV. The CDR3 coding sequence is TGTGCCAGCAGCCTCGGACTAGCGGCGAATGAGCAGTTCTTC. Its translation is CASSLGLAANEQFF.

V is TRBV19 and J is TRBJ2-7; TRBD2 is a possible D gene (5 bases). This CDR3 comprises 14 residues. Trimming left V 0 bases short and J 4 bases short, with 10 bases between. Germline CDR1 is LNHDA and CDR2 is SQIVND (reference sequence). The DNA of the CDR3 is TGTGCCAGTAGTATAGACCTCCGGGATTACGAGCAGTACTTC. It is translated as CASSIDLRDYEQYF.

Concerning this clone: The junction departs from the called germline gene at one end, perhaps through a read error. This rearrangement joins TRBV13 to TRBJ1-2, with 9 nucleotides matching TRBD1. There are 17 residues in the CDR3. Germline V gene lookup returns CDR1 PRHDT and CDR2 FYEKMQ (reference sequence). CDR3 residues: CASSIGTGIDLRHGYTF. CDR3 coding DNA: TGTGCCAGCAGCATAGGGACAGGGATAGACTTGCGACATGGCTACACCTTC.

The V and J genes are TRBV28 and TRBJ2-3; D remains unclear. The germline gives CDR1 MDHEN, CDR2 SYDVKM. There are 13 residues in the CDR3. V lost 5 bases to trimming and J lost 2 bases, with 8 bases between them. The CDR3 DNA is TGTGCCAGCAGTGAGGCTACCACAGATACGCAGTATTTT. Residues: CASSEATTDTQYF.

For the CDR3, the DNA is TGTGCCAGCAGCCCAGGACAGGGAAGGGACACCATATATTTT. Translation: CASSPGQGRDTIYF. This rearrangement joins TRBV4-2 to TRBJ1-3, with 8 bases matching TRBD1. The CDR3 is made up of 14 amino acids. CDR1 and CDR2 (germline): LGHNA, YNFKEQ. Trimming took 4 bases from V and 8 from J; bases not matched to a gene: 7.

This rearrangement joins TRBV9 to TRBJ2-7; 11 bases match TRBD1. Germline V gene data show CDR1 as SGDLS and CDR2 as YYNGEE. Trimming took 3 bases from V and 5 from J; bases not matched to a gene: 7. The CDR3 is 15 amino acids. The CDR3 DNA is TGTGCCAGCAGCGGGGGGGGGACAGGGGGGCACGAGCAGTACTTC. This gives the protein CASSGGGTGGHEQYF. Full variable domain (rest looked up from reference TRBV9 and TRBJ2-7): DSGVTQTPKHLITATGQRVTLRCSPRSGDLSVYWYQQSLDQGLQFLIQYYNGEERAKGNILERFSAQQFPDLHSELNLSSLELGDSALYFCASSGGGTGGHEQYFGPGTRLTVT.

This chain links TRBV5-1 with TRBJ2-1, with 10 bases identical to TRBD2. Germline V CDR1 and CDR2: SGHRS, YFSETQ. The CDR3 loop spans 15 amino acids. The junction had 5 bases not matched to a gene; V was cut back by 4 bases and J by 4 bases. The CDR3 here is CASSPSTSGYNEQFF. In DNA form, the CDR3 reads TGCGCCAGCAGCCCGTCGACTAGCGGGTACAATGAGCAGTTCTTC.

The genes are TRBV5-1 and TRBJ2-7, with TRBD2 identical over 12 bases. This CDR3 spans 18 amino acids. V dropped 2 bases and J dropped 1; count of bases not matched to a gene: 10. Germline V gives CDR1 SGHRS, CDR2 YFSETQ. CDR3 nucleotide sequence: TGCGCCAGCAGCTTAACAAGACTAGCGGGAGAGGGTTCCTACGAGCAGTACTTC. It encodes CASSLTRLAGEGSYEQYF.

The chain combines TRBV27 with TRBJ2-7, with 8 nucleotides matching TRBD2. Germline-derived CDR1 and CDR2 are MNHEY and SMNVEV (reference sequence). V trimming: 2 bases; J trimming: 2 bases; junction bases outside the gene matches: 5. This CDR3 has 15 amino acids. The CDR3 sequence is CASSLTAGGTYEQYF. The CDR3 DNA reads as TGTGCCAGCAGTTTAACGGCGGGAGGTACCTACGAGCAGTACTTC.

The chain recombines TRBV4-2 with TRBJ2-7; D ambiguous. This CDR3 spans 11 amino acids. V was shortened by 2 bases and J by 4 bases, with 3 bases between the two germline ends. Per the germline V gene, CDR1 is LGHNA and CDR2 is YNFKEQ. The CDR3 nucleotides are TGTGCCAGCAGCCAAACATACGAGCAGTACTTC. Its protein is CASSQTYEQYF.

The chain joins TRBV5-4 to TRBJ2-5; a weak D match, TRBD1 (5 bases). V was clipped by 0 bases and J by 5 bases, with 11 bases between them. The length of the CDR3 is 14 residues. Germline V CDR1 and CDR2: SGHNT, YYREEE (reference sequence). The CDR3 coding sequence is TGTGCCAGCAGCTTGGACAGGAGTGGGGAGACCCAGTACTTC. The encoded protein is CASSLDRSGETQYF.

The chain combines TRBV27 with TRBJ1-4, with D maybe TRBD1 (6 bases). From germline, CDR1 is MNHEY and CDR2 SMNVEV (reference sequence). V shed 6 bases and J shed 7 bases, with 12 bases lying between them. The CDR3 sequence is 13 residues long. The CDR3, as DNA: TGTGCCAGCAGATTACAGGGAAGTGAAAAACTGTTTTTT. This encodes CASRLQGSEKLFF.

The V gene is TRBV6-5, the J gene TRBJ1-1; D gene unclear. From germline, CDR1 is MNHEY and CDR2 SVGAGI. This CDR3 spans 14 amino acids. Trimming left V 7 bases short and J 2 bases short, with 14 bases between. The CDR3 reads CASTNPGINTEAFF. The CDR3 DNA sequence: TGTGCCAGCACCAACCCCGGGATAAACACTGAAGCTTTCTTT.

The rearrangement joins TRBV11-2 to TRBJ2-3; D remains unclear. The length of the CDR3 is 13 residues. Germline loops: CDR1 SGHAT, CDR2 FQNNGV. Trimming stripped 3 bases from V and 5 bases from J, with 9 bases between. The CDR3 protein is CASSFEELDTQYF. In DNA, the CDR3 is TGTGCCAGCAGCTTCGAGGAATTAGATACGCAGTATTTT.

The V gene is TRBV6-5, the J gene TRBJ2-2; D possibly corresponds to TRBD2 (6 bases). In germline, CDR1 is MNHEY, CDR2 SVGAGI. CDR3 length: 14 residues. The germline V and J ends were trimmed by 8 bases and 1 base, with 11 bases remaining between them. In DNA form, the CDR3 reads TGTGCCAGCTCCCGGGAGATGAACACCGGGGAGCTGTTTTTT. This encodes CASSREMNTGELFF.

This rearrangement joins TRBV2 to TRBJ2-1; 8 bases line up with TRBD2. The J segment lost 1 base and the V segment lost 4 bases, leaving 21 bases of the junction unmatched. Germline V gene data show CDR1 as SNHLY and CDR2 as FYNNEI. The CDR3 sequence is 21 residues long. CDR3 region: CASSGTGPGLGGGFSYNEQFF. The CDR3 DNA reads as TGTGCCAGCAGTGGCACAGGGCCGGGACTAGGGGGGGGTTTTTCCTACAATGAGCAGTTCTTC.

In this sample, this clone turned up once. The V and J genes are TRBV19 and TRBJ2-7; 8 positions agree with TRBD1. There are 15 residues in the CDR3. Germline CDR1 reads LNHDA; CDR2 reads SQIVND (reference sequence). V gave up 3 bases and J gave up 4 bases; unmatched junction bases: 8. In DNA, the CDR3 is TGTGCCAGTAGTATGAGACAGGGGCTAGCGTACGAGCAGTACTTC. Amino acids: CASSMRQGLAYEQYF.

The rearrangement uses TRBV1 and TRBJ2-7; whether TRBD2, the table's D call, matches the DNA was not checked. TRBV1 is reported as a pseudogene. The CDR3 runs 14 residues. DNA for the CDR3: TGCACCAGCAGCCAAGCTCGAGGGTTAAACGAGCAGTACTTC. Amino acids: CTSSQARGLNEQYF.

The V gene is TRBV18, the J gene TRBJ1-2, with D unclear. V was shortened by 6 bases and J by 4 bases, with 21 bases between the two germline ends. Germline lookup yields CDR1 KGHSH and CDR2 LQKENI. The length of the CDR3 is 16 residues. The CDR3 region is CASSRTREGFRYGYTF. CDR3 sequence (DNA): TGTGCCAGCTCGCGAACTCGGGAGGGATTTCGCTATGGCTACACCTTC.